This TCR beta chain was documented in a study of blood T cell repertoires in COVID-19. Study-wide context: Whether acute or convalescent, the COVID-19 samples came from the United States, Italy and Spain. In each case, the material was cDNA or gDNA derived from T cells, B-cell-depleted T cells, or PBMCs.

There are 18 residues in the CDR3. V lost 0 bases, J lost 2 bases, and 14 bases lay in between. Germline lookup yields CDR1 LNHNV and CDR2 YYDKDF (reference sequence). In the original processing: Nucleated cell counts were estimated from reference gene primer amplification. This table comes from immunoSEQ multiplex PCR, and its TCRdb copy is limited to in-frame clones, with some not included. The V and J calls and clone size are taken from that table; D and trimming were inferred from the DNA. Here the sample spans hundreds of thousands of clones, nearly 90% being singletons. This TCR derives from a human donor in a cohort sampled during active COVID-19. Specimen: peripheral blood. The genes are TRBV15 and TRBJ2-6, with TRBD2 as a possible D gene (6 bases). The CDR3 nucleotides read TGTGCCACCAGCAGAGATCGGGATTGGGGGGCTGGGGCCAACGTCCTGACTTTC. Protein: CATSRDRDWGAGANVLTF.